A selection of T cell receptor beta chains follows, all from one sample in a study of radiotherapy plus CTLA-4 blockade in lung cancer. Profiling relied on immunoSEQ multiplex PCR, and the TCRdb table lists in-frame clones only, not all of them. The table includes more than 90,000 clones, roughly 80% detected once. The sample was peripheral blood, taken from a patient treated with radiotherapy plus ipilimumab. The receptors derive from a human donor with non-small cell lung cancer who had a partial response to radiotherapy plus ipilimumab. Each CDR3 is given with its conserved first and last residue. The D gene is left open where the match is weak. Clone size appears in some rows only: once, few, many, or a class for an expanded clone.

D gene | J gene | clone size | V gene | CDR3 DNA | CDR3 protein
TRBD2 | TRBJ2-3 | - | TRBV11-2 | TGTGCCAGCAGAAAGACTAGCGGGGGGTACACAGATACGCAGTATTTT | CASRKTSGGYTDTQYF
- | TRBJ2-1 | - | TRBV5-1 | TGCGCCGGCAGCTTAACGGCGAGGCTCAATGAGCAGTTCTTC | CAGSLTARLNEQFF
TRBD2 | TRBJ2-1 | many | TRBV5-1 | TGCGCCAGCAGCCCCGAGGGGGGCCTAGCGGGAGGTGCGGATGAGCAGTTCTTC | CASSPEGGLAGGADEQFF
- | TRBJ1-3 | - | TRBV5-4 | TGTGCCAGCAGTGGACCGGGGAAGGAAAACACCATATATTTT | CASSGPGKENTIYF
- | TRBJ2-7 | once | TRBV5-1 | TGCGCCAGCAGCTTGGGCGCAGGGGTTAGCTCCTACGAGCAGTACTTC | CASSLGAGVSSYEQYF
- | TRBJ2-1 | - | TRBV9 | TGTGCCAGCAGCGTAGCGGAGACTATAAATGAGCAGTTCTTC | CASSVAETINEQFF
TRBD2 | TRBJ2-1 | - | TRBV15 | TGTGCCACCAGCAGAGAAGTAAGGGGACAGGGCCTAGCGGGAGGGCCACGGAATGAGCAGTTCTTC | CATSREVRGQGLAGGPRNEQFF
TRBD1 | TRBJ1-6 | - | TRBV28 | TGTGCCAGCAGTTTATCTCGGACAGGGCTCTATAATTCACCCCTCCACTTT | CASSLSRTGLYNSPLHF
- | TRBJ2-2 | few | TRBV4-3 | TGCGCCAGCAGCCAAGGACTAGGAACGGGCACCGGGGAGCTGTTTTTT | CASSQGLGTGTGELFF
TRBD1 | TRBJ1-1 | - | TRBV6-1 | TGTGCCAGCAGTGCTAGACAGGGGACGAACACTGAAGCTTTCTTT | CASSARQGTNTEAFF
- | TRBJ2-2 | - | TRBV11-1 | TGTGCCAGCAGCTTGGGAGTTATCACCGGGGAGCTGTTTTTT | CASSLGVITGELFF
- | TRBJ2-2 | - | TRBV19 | TGTGCCAGTAGCTCCACCGGGGAGCTGTTTTTT | CASSSTGELFF
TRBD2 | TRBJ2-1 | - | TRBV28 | TGTGCCAGCACCGGCGGGACTAGCGGGCACAATGAGCAGTTCTTC | CASTGGTSGHNEQFF
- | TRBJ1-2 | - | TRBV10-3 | TGTGCCCCCGGGAACTATGGCTACACCTTC | CAPGNYGYTF
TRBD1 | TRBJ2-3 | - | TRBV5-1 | TGCGCCAGCAGCCCGGCCGGGTCAGGGGGCGTAGATACGCAGTATTTT | CASSPAGSGGVDTQYF
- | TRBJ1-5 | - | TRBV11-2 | TGTGCCAGCAGCTTAGGTGCCAGTAATCAGCCCCAGCATTTT | CASSLGASNQPQHF
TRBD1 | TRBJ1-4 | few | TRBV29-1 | TGCAGCGTCGGACAGGGTCTAAGTAATGAAAAACTGTTTTTT | CSVGQGLSNEKLFF
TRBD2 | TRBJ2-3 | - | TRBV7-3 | TGTGCCAGCAGTATCGTAGCGGGCGGAACAGATACGCAGTATTTT | CASSIVAGGTDTQYF